This is a list of T cell receptor beta chains from one sample in a study of spatial heterogeneity in lung cancer. TCRdb called the 5' RACE reads again in MiXCR, with one record for every CDR3 protein. This table holds about 11,000 distinct CDR3 sequences, over 4.5% found once. The sequencing used lung tumor tissue, collected at surgery. These receptors came from a male donor with early-stage non-small cell lung cancer. CDR3s include the opening cysteine and the closing phenylalanine or tryptophan. A D gene is named only where the DNA matches it firmly. Rows give clone size only sometimes, using once, few, many, or a class for an expanded clone.

j_call,d_call,v_call,clone_size,cdr3_aa,cdr3_nt
TRBJ2-1,-,TRBV6-5,medium-sized,CASSAQGTLYNEQFF,TGTGCCAGCAGTGCCCAGGGAACCTTATACAATGAGCAGTTCTTC
TRBJ2-1,TRBD2,TRBV24-1,many,CATSDTAGGRNEQFF,TGTGCCACCAGTGATACAGCGGGAGGACGCAATGAGCAGTTCTTC
TRBJ2-1,TRBD1,TRBV28,medium-sized,CASAQGANQFF,TGTGCCAGCGCACAGGGGGCTAACCAGTTCTTC
TRBJ2-3,-,TRBV6-5,medium-sized,CASGYTDTQYF,TGTGCCAGCGGGTACACAGATACGCAGTATTTT
TRBJ2-5,-,TRBV7-2,many,CASSSRLDVETQYF,TGTGCCAGCAGTTCTAGACTAGATGTGGAGACCCAGTACTTC
TRBJ1-2,-,TRBV7-9,-,CASSRDYYGYTF,TGTGCCAGCAGCCGAGACTATTATGGCTACACCTTC
TRBJ2-4,-,TRBV20-1,medium-sized,CSARPTINPKNIQYF,TGCAGTGCTAGGCCCACCATAAATCCGAAAAACATTCAGTACTTC
TRBJ1-4,-,TRBV19,medium-sized,CASSASQGTNEKLFF,TGTGCCAGTAGTGCATCACAGGGAACTAATGAAAAACTGTTTTTT
TRBJ2-5,TRBD2,TRBV6-1,many,CASVWTSGETQYF,TGTGCCAGCGTTTGGACTAGCGGAGAGACCCAGTACTTC
TRBJ2-3,-,TRBV6-2/TRBV6-3,many,CASSPARGPTDTQYF,TGTGCCAGCAGTCCCGCCCGGGGGCCCACAGATACGCAGTATTTT
TRBJ2-7,TRBD1,TRBV29-1,many,CSVEGGTVPSYEQYF,TGCAGCGTTGAAGGTGGGACAGTCCCCTCCTACGAGCAGTACTTC
TRBJ1-1,-,TRBV5-1,many,CASSWRAAETDLNTEAFF,TGCGCCAGCAGCTGGCGGGCCGCCGAGACAGATCTGAACACTGAAGCTTTCTTT
TRBJ2-1,TRBD2,TRBV20-1,many,CSAGGSGAEKIF,TGCAGTGCTGGGGGAAGCGGGGCGGAGAAAATCTTC
TRBJ2-3,-,TRBV11-2,medium-sized,CASSLLENSDTQYF,TGTGCCAGCAGCTTACTCGAAAACTCAGATACGCAGTATTTT
TRBJ2-2,TRBD1,TRBV7-2,few,CASSHRQGAGTGELFF,TGTGCCAGCAGCCACCGACAGGGGGCGGGCACCGGGGAGCTGTTTTTT
TRBJ2-7,-,TRBV4-3,many,CASSQDKQSSYEQYF,TGCGCCAGCAGCCAAGATAAGCAGAGCTCCTACGAGCAGTACTTC
TRBJ2-3,-,TRBV5-4,many,CASSDRRSSSTDTQYF,TGTGCCAGCAGCGACAGGAGGTCGTCTAGCACAGATACGCAGTATTTT
TRBJ1-2,-,TRBV6-1,many,CASRTQETGTYGYTF,TGTGCCAGCAGAACACAGGAGACGGGAACCTATGGCTACACCTTC
TRBJ1-4,-,TRBV15,many,CATSRAREKLFF,TGTGCCACCAGCAGAGCCCGTGAAAAACTGTTTTTT
TRBJ2-5,TRBD2,TRBV3-1,many,CASSREITSGSETQYF,TGTGCCAGCAGCCGAGAAATCACTAGCGGGAGTGAGACCCAGTACTTC